One and the same sample provided the 12 T cell receptor beta chains below, sequenced in a study of T cells in Graves' hyperthyroidism and ophthalmopathy. Amplification yielded TCR beta CDR3 regions, with RNA transcripts as the source. The primer set for the first-round RT-PCR of the TCR CDR3 was HTBI. In TCRdb, the multiplex PCR reads were re-called with MiXCR into one record per CDR3 protein. The table lists hundreds of thousands of distinct CDR3 sequences, roughly 15% of them singletons. The sample was blood. Every receptor here comes from a woman between 40 and 55 years old with Graves' ophthalmopathy.

V and J are TRBV6-1 and TRBJ1-4; 7 bases line up with TRBD1. The germline V gene has CDR1 MNHNS and CDR2 SASEGT. V lost 6 bases to trimming and J lost 3 bases; unmatched junction nucleotides: 7. The CDR3 is 15 amino acids. The CDR3 reads CASRPYRGANEKLFF. CDR3 nucleotide sequence: TGTGCCAGCAGACCCTACAGGGGAGCTAATGAAAAACTGTTTTTT.

This clonotype was counted ten times or more. The chain uses TRBV6-5 and TRBJ2-7, with 7 bases that match TRBD1. Trimming took 0 bases from V and 2 from J; bases not matched to a gene: 7. Germline-derived CDR1 and CDR2 are MNHEY and SVGAGI. The CDR3 contains 16 residues. The CDR3 is CASSYSRRDRTYEQYF. For the CDR3, the DNA is TGTGCCAGCAGTTACTCCCGAAGGGACAGAACCTACGAGCAGTACTTC.

This clonotype was recorded at least ten times. This chain joins TRBV10-3 and TRBJ1-5, with D maybe TRBD1 (5 bases). Germline CDR1 is ENHRY and CDR2 is SYGVKD. V was cut by 0 bases and J by 7 bases, with 10 bases left in between. The CDR3 length is 14 residues. The CDR3 here is CAISESGQGQPQHF. CDR3 nucleotide sequence: TGTGCCATCAGTGAGTCCGGGCAGGGACAGCCCCAGCATTTT.

This chain uses TRBV28 with TRBJ1-2; tentative D call: TRBD1 (6 bases). V was pared by 7 bases and J by 7 bases, with 13 bases between. Germline V gene data show CDR1 as MDHEN and CDR2 as SYDVKM. CDR3 size: 12 residues. The CDR3 nucleotides read TGTGCCAGCACTACGGCGGGGGCTGGCTACACCTTC. It specifies CASTTAGAGYTF.

Many counts were recorded for this clonotype. Here the CDR3 reads CASSLSGASTGELFF. In DNA form, the CDR3 reads TGTGCCAGCAGCTTAAGTGGGGCGAGCACCGGGGAGCTGTTTTTT. This rearrangement joins TRBV11-2 to TRBJ2-2, with D perhaps TRBD1 (5 bases). Germline CDR1 reads SGHAT; CDR2 reads FQNNGV. CDR3 length: 15 residues. V was cut by 2 bases and J by 4 bases, with 11 bases left in between.

This clonotype was counted ten times or more. The chain employs TRBV6-2 or TRBV6-3 and TRBJ2-7; 8 bases line up with TRBD2. Germline values: CDR1 MNHEY, CDR2 SVGEGT. The CDR3 spans 17 residues. The V segment lost 2 bases and the J segment 3 bases; nucleotides outside the gene matches: 12. The CDR3 DNA sequence: TGTGCCAGCAGTTACATAGTGGCTAGCGGGCCTGACTACGAGCAGTACTTC. Its protein product is CASSYIVASGPDYEQYF.

The sample holds a few counts of this clonotype. The chain links TRBV5-1 to TRBJ2-7; 11 bases line up with TRBD2. Per germline, CDR1 SGHRS and CDR2 YFSETQ. Germline trimming cut 4 bases from V and 0 bases from J; bases unmatched to any gene: 9. This CDR3 spans 17 amino acids. DNA of the CDR3: TGCGCCAGCAGCCCCAAGATAGCGGGAGGGAGCTCCTACGAGCAGTACTTC. It yields the protein CASSPKIAGGSSYEQYF.

The chain employs TRBV6-2 or TRBV6-3 and TRBJ2-7; D call uncertain. The CDR3 contains 12 residues. Germline loops: CDR1 MNHEY, CDR2 SVGEGT. Trimming cost V 3 bases and J 7 bases, with 10 bases left between them. This chain's CDR3 is CASSYALREQYF. The CDR3 nucleotides are TGTGCCAGCAGTTATGCTCTTCGGGAGCAGTACTTC.

This clonotype was seen at least ten times. The rearrangement uses TRBV7-2 and TRBJ2-3; D ambiguous. V was trimmed by 1 base and J by 2 bases, leaving 4 bases between them. CDR3 length: 13 amino acids. Germline V gene lookup returns CDR1 SGHTA and CDR2 FQGNSA. The CDR3 sequence: CASSLVPTDTQYF. CDR3 nucleotides: TGTGCCAGCAGCTTAGTCCCCACAGATACGCAGTATTTT.

This clonotype was seen at least ten times. This rearrangement joins TRBV2 to TRBJ2-7, with 11 bases that match TRBD1. Trimming cost V 8 bases and J 7 bases; bases outside gene matches: 4. Germline values: CDR1 SNHLY, CDR2 FYNNEI. There are 12 residues in the CDR3. The CDR3: CASGTGGMEQYF. In DNA form, the CDR3 reads TGTGCCAGCGGGACAGGGGGGATGGAGCAGTACTTC.

The chain joins TRBV10-1 to TRBJ1-5; D is ambiguous. The V and J ends lost 6 bases and 2 bases respectively, with 14 bases between them. Germline V lookup: CDR1 WNHNN, CDR2 SYGVQD (reference sequence). CDR3 length equals 15 residues. CDR3 protein: CASRGRGRGNQPQHF. CDR3 nucleotide sequence: TGCGCCAGCAGAGGACGGGGAAGGGGCAATCAGCCCCAGCATTTT.

This chain links TRBV29-1 with TRBJ2-5, with D hard to call. The V end lost 1 base, the J end lost 2 bases, and 8 bases lay between the germline ends. From germline, CDR1 is SQVTM and CDR2 ANQGSEA. This CDR3 is built from 13 residues. The CDR3 is CSVEVAVQETQYF. The DNA of the CDR3 is TGCAGCGTTGAAGTGGCGGTACAAGAGACCCAGTACTTC.